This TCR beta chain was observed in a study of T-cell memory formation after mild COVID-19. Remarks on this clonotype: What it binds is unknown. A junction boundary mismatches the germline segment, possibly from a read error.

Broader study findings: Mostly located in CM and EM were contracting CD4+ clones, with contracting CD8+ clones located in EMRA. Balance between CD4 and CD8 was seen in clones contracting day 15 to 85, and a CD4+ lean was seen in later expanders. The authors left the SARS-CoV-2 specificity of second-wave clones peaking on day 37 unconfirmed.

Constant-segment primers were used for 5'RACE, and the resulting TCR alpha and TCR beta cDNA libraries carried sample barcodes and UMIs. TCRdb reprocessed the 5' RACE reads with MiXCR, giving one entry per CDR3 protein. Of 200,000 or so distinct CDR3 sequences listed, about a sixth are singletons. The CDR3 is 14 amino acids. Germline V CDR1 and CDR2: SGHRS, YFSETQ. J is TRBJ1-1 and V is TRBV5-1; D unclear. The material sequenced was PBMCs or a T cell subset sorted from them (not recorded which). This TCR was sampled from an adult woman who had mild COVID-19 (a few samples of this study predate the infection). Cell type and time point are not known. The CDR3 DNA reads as TGCGCCAGCAGCTTGGGAGGGATGAACACTGCAGCTTTCTTT. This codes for CASSLGGMNTAAFF.